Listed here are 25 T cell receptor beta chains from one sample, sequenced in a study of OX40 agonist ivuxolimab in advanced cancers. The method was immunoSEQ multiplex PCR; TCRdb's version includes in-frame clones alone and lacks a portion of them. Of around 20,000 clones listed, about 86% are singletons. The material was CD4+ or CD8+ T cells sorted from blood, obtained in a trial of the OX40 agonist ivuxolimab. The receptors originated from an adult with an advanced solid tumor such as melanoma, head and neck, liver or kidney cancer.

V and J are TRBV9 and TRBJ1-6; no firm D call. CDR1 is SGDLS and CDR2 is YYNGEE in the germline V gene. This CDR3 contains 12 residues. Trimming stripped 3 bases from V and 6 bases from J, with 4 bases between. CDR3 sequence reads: CASSGSNSPLHF. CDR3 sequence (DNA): TGTGCCAGCAGCGGGAGTAATTCACCCCTCCACTTT.

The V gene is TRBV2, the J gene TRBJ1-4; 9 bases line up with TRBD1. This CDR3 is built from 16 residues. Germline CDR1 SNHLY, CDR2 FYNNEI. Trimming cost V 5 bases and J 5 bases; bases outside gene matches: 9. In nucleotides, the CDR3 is TGTGCCAGCAGTCCCGGGAGGGGACAGGGCAATGAAAAACTGTTTTTT. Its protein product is CASSPGRGQGNEKLFF.

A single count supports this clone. The CDR3 nucleotides are TGCGCCAGCAGCCTTACGACTAGCCCCCATGAGCAGTTCTTC. It translates to CASSLTTSPHEQFF. This chain links TRBV4-1 with TRBJ2-1; TRBD2 aligns across 7 bases. The CDR3 spans 14 residues. The germline CDR1 and CDR2 sequences are MGHRA and YSYEKL. The J segment lost 8 bases and the V segment lost 4 bases, leaving 8 bases of the junction unmatched.

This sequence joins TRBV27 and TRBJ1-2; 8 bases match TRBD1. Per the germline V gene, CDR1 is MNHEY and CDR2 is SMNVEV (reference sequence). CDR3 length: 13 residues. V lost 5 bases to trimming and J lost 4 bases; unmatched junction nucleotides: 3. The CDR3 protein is CASSRQGRYGYTF. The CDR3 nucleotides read TGTGCCAGCAGTAGACAGGGGCGCTATGGCTACACCTTC.

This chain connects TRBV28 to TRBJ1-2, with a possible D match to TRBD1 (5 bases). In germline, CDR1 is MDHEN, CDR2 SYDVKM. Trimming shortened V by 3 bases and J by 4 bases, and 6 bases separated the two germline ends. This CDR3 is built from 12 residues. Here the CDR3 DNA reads TGTGCCAGCAGTTTCCAGGGCTATGGCTACACCTTC. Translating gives CASSFQGYGYTF.

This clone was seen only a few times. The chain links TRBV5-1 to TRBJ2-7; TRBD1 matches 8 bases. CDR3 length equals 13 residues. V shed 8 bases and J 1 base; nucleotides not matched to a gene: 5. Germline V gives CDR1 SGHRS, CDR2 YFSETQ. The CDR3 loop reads CASSGGFSYEQYF. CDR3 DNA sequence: TGCGCCAGTTCAGGGGGCTTTTCCTACGAGCAGTACTTC.

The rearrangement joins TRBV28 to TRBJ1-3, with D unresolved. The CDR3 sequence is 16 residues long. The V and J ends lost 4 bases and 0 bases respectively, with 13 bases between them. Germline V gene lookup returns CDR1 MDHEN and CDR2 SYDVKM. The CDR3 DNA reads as TGTGCCAGCAGTTCAGTCGGACGGGGCTCTGGAAACACCATATATTTT. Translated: CASSSVGRGSGNTIYF.

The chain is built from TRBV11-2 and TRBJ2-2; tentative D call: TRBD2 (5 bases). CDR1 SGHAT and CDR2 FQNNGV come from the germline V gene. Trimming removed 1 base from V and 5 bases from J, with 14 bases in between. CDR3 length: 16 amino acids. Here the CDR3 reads CASSLVRGRGTGELFF. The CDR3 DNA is TGTGCCAGCAGCTTAGTACGCGGGCGCGGAACCGGGGAGCTGTTTTTT.

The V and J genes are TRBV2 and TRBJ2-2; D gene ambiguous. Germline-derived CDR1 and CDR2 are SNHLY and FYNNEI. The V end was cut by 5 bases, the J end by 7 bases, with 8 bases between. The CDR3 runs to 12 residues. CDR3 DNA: TGTGCCAGCAGTCCGCTGGGCGGGGAGCTGTTTTTT. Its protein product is CASSPLGGELFF.

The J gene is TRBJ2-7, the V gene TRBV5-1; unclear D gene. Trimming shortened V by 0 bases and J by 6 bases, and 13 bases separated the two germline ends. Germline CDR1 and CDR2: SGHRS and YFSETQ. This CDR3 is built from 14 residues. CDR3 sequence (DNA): TGCGCCAGCAGCTTGGACAGTCCCCTCTCCGAGCAGTACTTC. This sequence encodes CASSLDSPLSEQYF.

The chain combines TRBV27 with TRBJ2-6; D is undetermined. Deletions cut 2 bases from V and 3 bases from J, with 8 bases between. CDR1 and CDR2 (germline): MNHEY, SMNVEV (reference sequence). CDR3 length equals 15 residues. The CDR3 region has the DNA TGTGCCAGCAGTTTAGTAAATGGTGGGGCCAACGTCCTGACTTTC. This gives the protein CASSLVNGGANVLTF.

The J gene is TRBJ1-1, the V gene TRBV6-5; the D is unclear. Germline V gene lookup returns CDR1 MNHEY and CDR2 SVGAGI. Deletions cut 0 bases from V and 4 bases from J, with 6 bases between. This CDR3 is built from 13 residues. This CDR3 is CASSYSTGTEAFF. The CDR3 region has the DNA TGTGCCAGCAGTTACTCGACGGGCACTGAAGCTTTCTTT.

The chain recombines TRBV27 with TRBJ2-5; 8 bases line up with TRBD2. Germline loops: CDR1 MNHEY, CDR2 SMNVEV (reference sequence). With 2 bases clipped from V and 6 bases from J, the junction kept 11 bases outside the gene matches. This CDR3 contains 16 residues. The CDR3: CASSLRTGGAVKTQYF. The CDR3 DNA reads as TGTGCCAGCAGTTTACGCACCGGGGGGGCCGTAAAGACCCAGTACTTC.

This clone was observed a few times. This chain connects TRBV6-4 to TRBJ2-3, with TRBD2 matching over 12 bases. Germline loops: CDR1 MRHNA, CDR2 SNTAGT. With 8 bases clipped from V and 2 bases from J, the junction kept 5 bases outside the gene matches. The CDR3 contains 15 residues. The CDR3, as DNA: TGTGCCAGCGCACTAGCGGGGGGAACCACAGATACGCAGTATTTT. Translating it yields CASALAGGTTDTQYF.

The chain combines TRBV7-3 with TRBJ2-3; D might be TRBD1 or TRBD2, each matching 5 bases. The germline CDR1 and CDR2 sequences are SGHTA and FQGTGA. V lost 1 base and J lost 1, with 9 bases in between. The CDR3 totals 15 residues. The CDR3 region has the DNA TGTGCCAGCAGCTTAAGTATGGGGGGCACAGATACGCAGTATTTT. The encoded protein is CASSLSMGGTDTQYF.

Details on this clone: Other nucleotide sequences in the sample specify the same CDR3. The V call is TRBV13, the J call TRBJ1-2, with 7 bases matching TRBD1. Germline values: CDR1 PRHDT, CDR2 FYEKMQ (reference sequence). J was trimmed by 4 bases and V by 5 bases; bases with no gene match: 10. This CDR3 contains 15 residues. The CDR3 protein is CASSIRQGLGYGYTF. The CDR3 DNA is TGTGCCAGCAGCATACGACAGGGTCTCGGCTATGGCTACACCTTC. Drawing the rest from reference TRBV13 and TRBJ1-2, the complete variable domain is AAGVIQSPRHLIKEKRETATLKCYPIPRHDTVYWYQQGPGQDPQFLISFYEKMQSDKGSIPDRFSAQQFSDYHSELNMSSLELGDSALYFCASSIRQGLGYGYTFGSGTRLTVV.

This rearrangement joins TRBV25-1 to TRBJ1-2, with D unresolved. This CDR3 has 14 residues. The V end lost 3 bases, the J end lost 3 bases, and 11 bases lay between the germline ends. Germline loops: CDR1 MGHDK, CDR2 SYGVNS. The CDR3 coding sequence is TGTGCCAGCAGTGAGGGAAGAAAGGACTATGGCTACACCTTC. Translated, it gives CASSEGRKDYGYTF.

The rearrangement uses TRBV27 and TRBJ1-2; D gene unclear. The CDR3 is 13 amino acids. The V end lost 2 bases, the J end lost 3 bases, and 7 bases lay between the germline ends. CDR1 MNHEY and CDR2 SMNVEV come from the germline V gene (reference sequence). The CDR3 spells CASSLGPDYGYTF. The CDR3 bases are TGTGCCAGCAGTTTAGGCCCAGACTATGGCTACACCTTC.

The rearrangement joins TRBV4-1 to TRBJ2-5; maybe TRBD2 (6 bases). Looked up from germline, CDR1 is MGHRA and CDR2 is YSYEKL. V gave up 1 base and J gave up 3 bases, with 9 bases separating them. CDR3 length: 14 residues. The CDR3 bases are TGCGCCAGCAGCCAAGTCGGAGGGGAAGAGACCCAGTACTTC. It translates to CASSQVGGEETQYF.

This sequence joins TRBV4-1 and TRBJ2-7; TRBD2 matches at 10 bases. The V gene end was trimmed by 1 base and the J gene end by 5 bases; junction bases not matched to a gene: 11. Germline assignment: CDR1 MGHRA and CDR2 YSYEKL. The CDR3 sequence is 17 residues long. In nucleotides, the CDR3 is TGCGCCAGCAGCCAAGGATGGACTAGCGGCCTATGGGACGAGCAGTACTTC. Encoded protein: CASSQGWTSGLWDEQYF.

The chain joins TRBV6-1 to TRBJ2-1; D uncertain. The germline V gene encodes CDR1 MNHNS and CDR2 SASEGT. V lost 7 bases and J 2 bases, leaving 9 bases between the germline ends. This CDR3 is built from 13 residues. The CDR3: CASNLGTYNEQFF. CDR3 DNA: TGTGCCAGCAATTTAGGTACCTACAATGAGCAGTTCTTC.

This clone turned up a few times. The CDR3 here is CASSLRGIGTDTQYF. The CDR3 DNA sequence: TGTGCCAGCAGCCTAAGGGGTATCGGCACAGATACGCAGTATTTT. The V gene is TRBV9, the J gene TRBJ2-3, with D possibly being TRBD1 (5 bases). Germline V gives CDR1 SGDLS, CDR2 YYNGEE. V lost 4 bases, J lost 1 base, and 13 bases lay in between. The CDR3 loop spans 15 amino acids.

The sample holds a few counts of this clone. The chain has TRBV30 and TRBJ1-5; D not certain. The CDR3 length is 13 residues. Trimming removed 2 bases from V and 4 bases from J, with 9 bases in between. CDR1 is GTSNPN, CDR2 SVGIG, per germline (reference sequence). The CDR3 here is CAWSLSANQPQHF. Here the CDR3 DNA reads TGTGCCTGGAGTTTGTCTGCAAATCAGCCCCAGCATTTT.

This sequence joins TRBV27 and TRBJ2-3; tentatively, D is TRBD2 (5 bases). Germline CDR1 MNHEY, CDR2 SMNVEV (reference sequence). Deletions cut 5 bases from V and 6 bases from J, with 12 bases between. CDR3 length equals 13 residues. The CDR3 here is CASSLAPWDTQYF. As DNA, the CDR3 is TGTGCCAGCAGTCTAGCCCCCTGGGATACGCAGTATTTT.

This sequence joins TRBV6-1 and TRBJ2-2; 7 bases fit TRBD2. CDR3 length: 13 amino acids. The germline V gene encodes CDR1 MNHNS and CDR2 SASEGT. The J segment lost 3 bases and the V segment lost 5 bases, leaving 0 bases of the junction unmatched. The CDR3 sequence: CASSSGDTGELFF. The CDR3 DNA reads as TGTGCCAGCAGTAGCGGGGACACCGGGGAGCTGTTTTTT.